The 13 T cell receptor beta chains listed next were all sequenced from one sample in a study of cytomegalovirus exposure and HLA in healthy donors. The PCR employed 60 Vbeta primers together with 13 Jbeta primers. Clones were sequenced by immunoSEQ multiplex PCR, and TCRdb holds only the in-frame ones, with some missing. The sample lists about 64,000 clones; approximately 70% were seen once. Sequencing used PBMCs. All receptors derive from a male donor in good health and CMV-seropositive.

CDR3 region: CAIRGGTDTQYF. CDR3 nucleotide sequence: TGTGCCATCAGAGGAGGCACAGATACGCAGTATTTT. The V and J genes are TRBV10-3 and TRBJ2-3; D is undetermined. This CDR3 is 12 amino acids long. Germline assignment: CDR1 ENHRY and CDR2 SYGVKD. Deletions cut 6 bases from V and 1 base from J, with 5 bases between.

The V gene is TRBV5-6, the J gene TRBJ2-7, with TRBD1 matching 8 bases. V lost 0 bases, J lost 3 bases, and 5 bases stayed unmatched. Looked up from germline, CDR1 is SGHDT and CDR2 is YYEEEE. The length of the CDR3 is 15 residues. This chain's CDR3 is CASSLVGTGYYEQYF. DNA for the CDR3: TGTGCCAGCAGCTTGGTGGGGACAGGATACTACGAGCAGTACTTC.

CDR3 nucleotides: TGTGCCATCAGTCAGGGTACGGACGAGCAGTACTTC. Translated: CAISQGTDEQYF. This chain joins TRBV10-3 and TRBJ2-7, with a tentative D call TRBD1 (5 bases). Trimming removed 5 bases at V and 5 bases at J, with 10 bases between. This CDR3 region has 12 residues. Germline-derived CDR1 and CDR2 are ENHRY and SYGVKD.

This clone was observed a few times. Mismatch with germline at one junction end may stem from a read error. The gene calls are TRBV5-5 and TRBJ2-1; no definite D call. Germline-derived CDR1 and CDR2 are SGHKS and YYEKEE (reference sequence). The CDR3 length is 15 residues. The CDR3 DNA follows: TGTGCGAGCAATCTGCTAGGTAGCTCCTACAATGAGCAGTTCTTC. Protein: CASNLLGSSYNEQFF. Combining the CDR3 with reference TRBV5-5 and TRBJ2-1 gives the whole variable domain DAGVTQSPTHLIKTRGQQVTLRCSPISGHKSVSWYQQVLGQGPQFIFQYYEKEERGRGNFPDRFSARQFPNYSSELNVNALLLGDSALYLCASNLLGSSYNEQFFGPGTRLTVL.

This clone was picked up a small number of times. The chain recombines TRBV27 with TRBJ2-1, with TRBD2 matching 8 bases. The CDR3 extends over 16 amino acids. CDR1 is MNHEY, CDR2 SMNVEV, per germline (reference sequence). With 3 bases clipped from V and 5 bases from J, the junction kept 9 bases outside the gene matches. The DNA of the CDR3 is TGTGCCAGCAGTTTTTGGACCGGGGGGGAACACAATGAGCAGTTCTTC. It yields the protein CASSFWTGGEHNEQFF.

The CDR3 region is CASSLVLAGELFF. DNA for the CDR3: TGTGCCAGCAGTTTAGTACTAGCTGGGGAGCTGTTTTTT. V usage is TRBV27 and J usage is TRBJ2-2; TRBD2 might be the D (6 bases). The V end lost 2 bases, the J end lost 8 bases, and 9 bases lay between the germline ends. Germline CDR1 is MNHEY and CDR2 is SMNVEV (reference sequence). The CDR3 contains 13 residues.

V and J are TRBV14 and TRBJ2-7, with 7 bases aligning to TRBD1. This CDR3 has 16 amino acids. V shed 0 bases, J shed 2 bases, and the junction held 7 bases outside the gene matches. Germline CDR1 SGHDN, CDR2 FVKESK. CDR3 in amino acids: CASSQDTTGVAYEQYF. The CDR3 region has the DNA TGTGCCAGCAGCCAAGATACCACAGGGGTTGCCTACGAGCAGTACTTC. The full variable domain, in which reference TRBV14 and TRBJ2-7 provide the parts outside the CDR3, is EAGVTQFPSHSVIEKGQTVTLRCDPISGHDNLYWYRRVMGKEIKFLLHFVKESKQDESGMPNNRFLAERTGGTYSTLKVQPAELEDSGVYFCASSQDTTGVAYEQYFGPGTRLTVT.

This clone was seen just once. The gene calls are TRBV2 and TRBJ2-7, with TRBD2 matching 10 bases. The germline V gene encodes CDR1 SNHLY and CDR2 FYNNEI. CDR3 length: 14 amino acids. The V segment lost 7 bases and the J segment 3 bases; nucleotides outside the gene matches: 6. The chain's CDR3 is CASNKREGSYEQYF. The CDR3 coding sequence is TGTGCCAGCAATAAGCGGGAGGGCAGCTACGAGCAGTACTTC.

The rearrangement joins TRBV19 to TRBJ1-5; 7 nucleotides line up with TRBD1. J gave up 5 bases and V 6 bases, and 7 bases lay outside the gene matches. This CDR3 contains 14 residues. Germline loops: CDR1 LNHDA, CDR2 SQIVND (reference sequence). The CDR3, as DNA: TGTGCCAGTAGGAAAGGACAGGACTATCAGCCCCAGCATTTT. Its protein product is CASRKGQDYQPQHF.

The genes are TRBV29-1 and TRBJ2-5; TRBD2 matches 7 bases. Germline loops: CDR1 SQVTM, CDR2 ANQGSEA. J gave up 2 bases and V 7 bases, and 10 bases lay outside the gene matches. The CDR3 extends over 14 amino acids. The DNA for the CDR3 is TGCAGCGCTTCGGAAGGACTAGGGCAAGAGACCCAGTACTTC. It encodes CSASEGLGQETQYF.

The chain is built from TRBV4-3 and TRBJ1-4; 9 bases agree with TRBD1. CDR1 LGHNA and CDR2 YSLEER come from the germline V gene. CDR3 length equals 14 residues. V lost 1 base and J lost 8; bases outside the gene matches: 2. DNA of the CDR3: TGCGCCAGCAGCCAAGGACAGGGGGAGGAAAAACTGTTTTTT. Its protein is CASSQGQGEEKLFF.

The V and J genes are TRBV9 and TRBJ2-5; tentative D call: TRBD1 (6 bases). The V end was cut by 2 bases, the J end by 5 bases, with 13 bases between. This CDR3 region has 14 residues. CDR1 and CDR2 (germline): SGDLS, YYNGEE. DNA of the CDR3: TGTGCCAGCAGCGTTGAACAGGGCGGCGAGACCCAGTACTTC. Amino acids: CASSVEQGGETQYF.

The CDR3 loop reads CASSFRGMITEAFF. The CDR3, as DNA: TGTGCCAGCAGTTTCAGGGGAATGATCACTGAAGCTTTCTTT. The genes are TRBV27 and TRBJ1-1; possibly TRBD1 for D (6 bases). CDR1 is MNHEY and CDR2 is SMNVEV in the germline V gene (reference sequence). This CDR3 has 14 amino acids. V was trimmed by 3 bases and J by 4 bases, leaving 12 bases between them.